The next 9 T cell receptor beta chains were all read from a single sample in a study of glioma-infiltrating T cells after dendritic cell vaccination. Time point of the sample: after dendritic cell vaccination, including at tumor progression/relapse. TCRdb's copy holds only in-frame clones and misses some; the assay was immunoSEQ multiplex PCR. This table holds 85,000 or so clones, 85% found once. Material: blood, obtained after dendritic cell vaccination. These receptor sequences come from a human donor with glioblastoma.

This clone was seen a few times. V is TRBV9 and J is TRBJ1-3, with 7 nucleotides matching TRBD1. V shed 3 bases, J shed 6 bases, and the junction held 6 bases outside the gene matches. This CDR3 region has 14 residues. The germline gives CDR1 SGDLS, CDR2 YYNGEE. The CDR3 DNA sequence: TGTGCCAGCAGCGGACCGGGACAGCCAAACACCATATATTTT. It encodes CASSGPGQPNTIYF.

This sequence joins TRBV5-1 and TRBJ1-1, with D uncertain. V was shortened by 1 base and J by 3 bases, with 7 bases between the two germline ends. Germline loops: CDR1 SGHRS, CDR2 YFSETQ. There are 13 residues in the CDR3. The CDR3 DNA is TGCGCCAGCAGCTTGTGGGGAGACACTGAAGCTTTCTTT. Protein sequence: CASSLWGDTEAFF.

V usage is TRBV5-1 and J usage is TRBJ1-2, with TRBD1 as a possible D gene (6 bases). Trimming pared 4 bases from V and 3 bases from J, leaving 22 bases between. CDR1 and CDR2 from the germline V gene are SGHRS and YFSETQ. The CDR3 extends over 17 amino acids. CDR3 in amino acids: CASSPRDTTSGYYGYTF. CDR3 nucleotide sequence: TGCGCCAGCAGCCCCCGGGACACCACCTCTGGCTACTATGGCTACACCTTC.

For this clone: The sample carries other DNA sequences with the same CDR3. V usage is TRBV28 and J usage is TRBJ1-4; weak D call: TRBD1 (6 bases). This CDR3 has 15 residues. Germline CDR1 and CDR2: MDHEN and SYDVKM. Trimming stripped 3 bases from V and 0 bases from J, with 8 bases between. The CDR3 nucleotides read TGTGCCAGCAGTTTGGGACAATCAACTAATGAAAAACTGTTTTTT. This translates into CASSLGQSTNEKLFF.

The table lists this clone with a few counts. V and J are TRBV10-3 and TRBJ2-7; 9 nucleotides align to TRBD1. The CDR3 length is 14 residues. The V gene's germline CDR1 is ENHRY and CDR2 SYGVKD. Germline trimming cut 5 bases from V and 3 bases from J; bases unmatched to any gene: 5. The CDR3 coding sequence is TGTGCCATCAGTTCTGGACAGGGGATCTACGAGCAGTACTTC. Translated, it gives CAISSGQGIYEQYF.

The rearrangement uses TRBV6-1 and TRBJ2-7, with TRBD2 identical over 14 bases. Germline assignment: CDR1 MNHNS and CDR2 SASEGT. V lost 3 bases, J lost 3 bases, and 1 base stayed unmatched. The CDR3 is 15 amino acids. Here the CDR3 reads CASSEGLAGVYEQYF. The CDR3 coding sequence is TGTGCCAGCAGTGAGGGACTAGCGGGAGTCTACGAGCAGTACTTC.

Only one count was recorded for this clone. The rearrangement joins TRBV7-9 to TRBJ2-2; TRBD2 agrees at 16 bases. V lost 2 bases, J lost 4 bases, and 7 bases stayed unmatched. Germline-derived CDR1 and CDR2 are SEHNR and FQNEAQ (reference sequence). The CDR3 consists of 19 residues. The CDR3 nucleotides are TGTGCCAGCAGCTTATGGGGACTAGCGGGAGGGCCGGGCACCGGGGAGCTGTTTTTT. This encodes CASSLWGLAGGPGTGELFF.

V usage is TRBV6-5 and J usage is TRBJ2-1; D gene uncertain. The CDR3 spans 15 residues. Germline CDR1 reads MNHEY; CDR2 reads SVGAGI. V lost 1 base and J 4 bases, leaving 11 bases between the germline ends. CDR3 protein: CASSYWLSGYNEQFF. The DNA for the CDR3 is TGTGCCAGCAGTTACTGGCTTTCGGGTTACAATGAGCAGTTCTTC.

The genes are TRBV7-2 and TRBJ2-2, with D hard to call. This CDR3 spans 15 amino acids. V lost 2 bases and J 0 bases, leaving 7 bases between the germline ends. Germline CDR1 is SGHTA and CDR2 is FQGNSA. CDR3 loop: CASSLLTANTGELFF. The CDR3 nucleotides read TGTGCCAGCAGCTTACTCACGGCGAACACCGGGGAGCTGTTTTTT.